Sequencing of this T cell receptor (beta chain) was carried out in a study of CD8+ T cells in alopecia areata. RNA extraction and reverse transcription yielded cDNA as sequencing template. Sequencing used immunoSEQ multiplex PCR; TCRdb keeps in-frame clones, though not all of them. The profile covers about 190,000 clones, with roughly three fifths appearing a single time and about 0.65% taken by the ten largest. The treatment: oral pan-JAK inhibitor, 5-10 mg twice daily. Trimming cost V 7 bases and J 2 bases, with 18 bases left between them. CDR1 and CDR2 (germline): GTSNPN, SVGIG (reference sequence). The CDR3 spans 15 residues.

The V gene is TRBV30, the J gene TRBJ1-5; D possibly corresponds to TRBD1 (5 bases). The clonotype comes from a human donor with alopecia areata. This sample comprised CD4+ T cells sorted from blood, obtained at week 4, from a patient treated with tofacitinib. The CDR3 loop is CASSARRGGNQPQHF. The CDR3 DNA reads TGTGCCTCCTCTGCCCGACGGGGGGGCAATCAGCCCCAGCATTTT.